Following are 12 T cell receptor beta chains from one sample sequenced in a study of Ad26.COV2.S vaccination and SARS-CoV-2 variants. The treatment here: over 15 received Ad26.COV2.S at low or high dose, single or two shots; 5 received placebo; per-sample allocation not given. Collection of samples fell on day 63 after the first vaccine or placebo injection. The data were produced by immunoSEQ multiplex PCR, yet TCRdb's version contains in-frame clones alone and is incomplete. The sample has approximately 360,000 clones, about four fifths seen once. This specimen was peripheral blood, taken in a trial of Ad26.COV2.S vaccine versus placebo. The receptors originated from a person aged 18-60 years who received the Ad26.COV2.S COVID-19 vaccine or a placebo.

The chain has TRBV19 and TRBJ2-1, with D tentatively TRBD1 (5 bases). The germline V gene encodes CDR1 LNHDA and CDR2 SQIVND (reference sequence). This CDR3 has 12 amino acids. V lost 2 bases and J 6 bases, leaving 5 bases between the germline ends. The CDR3 DNA is TGTGCCAGTAGTATACAGGGCAATGAGCAGTTCTTC. Translated: CASSIQGNEQFF.

This clone came up a few times. V usage is TRBV5-6 and J usage is TRBJ2-5, with 7 nucleotides matching TRBD1. Losses at the gene ends were 5 bases for V and 3 bases for J; bases not matched to a gene: 4. The CDR3 loop spans 13 amino acids. Germline CDR1 is SGHDT and CDR2 is YYEEEE. CDR3 loop: CASRIGTEETQYF. Written as DNA, the CDR3 is TGTGCCAGCAGGATCGGGACAGAAGAGACCCAGTACTTC.

The J gene is TRBJ2-6, the V gene TRBV25-1, with 7 nucleotides matching TRBD1. Germline CDR1 and CDR2: MGHDK and SYGVNS. CDR3 length: 17 residues. The V gene end was trimmed by 1 base and the J gene end by 2 bases; junction bases not matched to a gene: 5. CDR3 amino acids: CASSEWSQGPGANVLTF. The CDR3 DNA follows: TGTGCCAGCAGTGAATGGTCACAGGGGCCTGGGGCCAACGTCCTGACTTTC. Complete variable domain (other parts from reference TRBV25-1 and TRBJ2-6): EADIYQTPRYLVIGTGKKITLECSQTMGHDKMYWYQQDPGMELHLIHYSYGVNSTEKGDLSSESTVSRIRTEHFPLTLESARPSHTSQYLCASSEWSQGPGANVLTFGAGSRLTVL.

This chain uses TRBV19 with TRBJ2-3, with D unclear. Trimming left V 4 bases short and J 5 bases short, with 16 bases between. The CDR3 covers 15 residues. Looked up from germline, CDR1 is LNHDA and CDR2 is SQIVND (reference sequence). CDR3 protein: CASSTQAHLRDTQYF. The CDR3 DNA follows: TGTGCCAGTAGTACCCAGGCCCACCTTCGAGATACGCAGTATTTT.

The chain recombines TRBV18 with TRBJ2-1, with TRBD2 matching over 8 bases. CDR3 size: 17 residues. Germline V gene data show CDR1 as KGHSH and CDR2 as LQKENI. Trimming took 4 bases from V and 0 from J; bases not matched to a gene: 8. CDR3 sequence: CASSLTIAGSSYNEQFF. CDR3 sequence (DNA): TGTGCCAGCTCACTAACAATAGCGGGGTCCTCCTACAATGAGCAGTTCTTC.

The CDR3 coding sequence is TGTGCCAGCAGCTTAGGGGGACTAGATTTTTACGAGCAGTACTTC. Translated, it gives CASSLGGLDFYEQYF. This rearrangement joins TRBV11-3 to TRBJ2-7, with 8 bases matching TRBD2. CDR1 and CDR2 (germline): SGHNT, YENEEA. J was trimmed by 4 bases and V by 1 base; bases with no gene match: 6. This CDR3 comprises 15 residues.

The chain links TRBV15 to TRBJ1-2; D not certain. The CDR3 length is 12 residues. Germline CDR1 and CDR2: LNHNV and YYDKDF (reference sequence). V was cut by 8 bases and J by 2 bases, with 9 bases left in between. CDR3 region: CATSRGNYGYTF. CDR3 DNA: TGTGCCACCTCCAGAGGGAACTATGGCTACACCTTC.

This clone was seen only once. The CDR3 sequence is CASRTTGALYGYTF. DNA for the CDR3: TGTGCCAGCAGAACCACAGGGGCCCTCTATGGCTACACCTTC. The chain links TRBV27 to TRBJ1-2; 7 nucleotides match TRBD1. V dropped 6 bases and J dropped 4; count of bases not matched to a gene: 8. Per the germline V gene, CDR1 is MNHEY and CDR2 is SMNVEV (reference sequence). The CDR3 is 14 amino acids.

V gene TRBV7-3 combines with J gene TRBJ1-5; D ambiguous. The CDR3 spans 12 residues. Germline V gives CDR1 SGHTA, CDR2 FQGTGA. V dropped 5 bases and J dropped 3 bases, with 5 bases sitting between them. CDR3 residues: CASSPSNQPQHF. CDR3 nucleotides: TGTGCCAGCAGCCCCTCCAATCAGCCCCAGCATTTT.

The gene calls are TRBV7-2 and TRBJ1-2, with D hard to call. The germline V and J ends were trimmed by 3 bases and 0 bases, with 11 bases remaining between them. Germline loops: CDR1 SGHTA, CDR2 FQGNSA. The CDR3 length is 15 residues. The CDR3 DNA reads as TGTGCCAGCAGCTTCTCGTCAGCTTCTAACTATGGCTACACCTTC. This gives the protein CASSFSSASNYGYTF. Looking up the rest from reference TRBV7-2 and TRBJ1-2 gives the full variable domain: GAGVSQSPSNKVTEKGKDVELRCDPISGHTALYWYRQSLGQGLEFLIYFQGNSAPDKSGLPSDRFSAERTGGSVSTLTIQRTQQEDSAVYLCASSFSSASNYGYTFGSGTRLTVV.

J is TRBJ1-4 and V is TRBV15, with D unclear. The length of the CDR3 is 14 residues. The germline V and J ends were trimmed by 5 bases and 8 bases, with 15 bases remaining between them. Looked up from germline, CDR1 is LNHNV and CDR2 is YYDKDF (reference sequence). CDR3 sequence: CATSPRRALEKLFF. CDR3 in DNA: TGTGCCACCAGCCCCCGTAGGGCGTTGGAAAAACTGTTTTTT.

The chain joins TRBV4-1 to TRBJ2-7, with 7 bases that match TRBD2. Germline V lookup: CDR1 MGHRA, CDR2 YSYEKL. Trimming removed 0 bases from V and 6 bases from J; junction bases left unmatched: 11. This CDR3 contains 16 residues. The chain's CDR3 is CASSQDSGTGGGEQYF. The CDR3 DNA sequence: TGCGCCAGCAGCCAAGATTCCGGGACGGGGGGAGGCGAGCAGTACTTC.